The rows below give T cell receptor beta chains drawn from one sample of a study of identical twins. TCRdb independently ran MiXCR on the 5' RACE reads; one entry per CDR3 protein. The sample includes approximately 300,000 distinct CDR3 sequences, roughly 9.7% of them seen just once. This same sample was also part of a study on yellow fever vaccine responses in identical twins.

Material for sequencing was CD8+ T cells sorted from blood. These receptors originate from a woman aged 18 to 35 in good health. Both conserved end residues are part of each CDR3. A D gene is named only where the DNA matches it firmly. Some rows have no size entry. The others give once, few or many, or a class for an expanded clone.

d_gene,abundance,j_gene,v_gene,CDR3aa,CDR3nt
TRBD2,few,TRBJ2-3,TRBV7-9,CASSLYSGGMNTQYF,TGTGCCAGCAGCTTATATAGCGGGGGGATGAATACGCAGTATTTT
NA,NA,TRBJ2-7,TRBV27,CASSLSAQRQQYF,TGTGCCAGCAGTTTATCGGCACAGCGGCAGCAGTACTTC
NA,many,TRBJ1-1,TRBV28,CASSSKPGTEAFF,TGTGCCAGCAGTTCGAAGCCCGGCACTGAAGCTTTCTTT
NA,NA,TRBJ2-3,TRBV12-3/TRBV12-4,CARSLAVVAAMSTDTQYF,TGTGCCCGCAGTTTAGCGGTGGTAGCGGCGATGAGCACAGATACGCAGTATTTT
TRBD1,NA,TRBJ2-7,TRBV6-2/TRBV6-3,CASSYPGTGYEQYF,TGTGCCAGCAGTTACCCCGGGACAGGATACGAGCAGTACTTC
NA,NA,TRBJ2-2,TRBV27,CASSFGSSGLSGELFF,TGTGCCAGCAGTTTCGGATCGTCAGGGCTGTCCGGGGAGCTGTTTTTT
TRBD1,many,TRBJ2-2,TRBV7-9,CASSRIQGPTGELFF,TGTGCCAGCAGCCGCATACAGGGGCCGACCGGGGAGCTGTTTTTT
TRBD2,NA,TRBJ2-7,TRBV12-3/TRBV12-4,CASSQTSGYTYEQYF,TGTGCCAGCAGTCAGACTAGCGGGTATACCTACGAGCAGTACTTC
NA,NA,TRBJ2-7,TRBV20-1,CSAVPEGSPYEQYF,TGCAGTGCTGTTCCCGAAGGGTCCCCCTACGAGCAGTACTTC
NA,NA,TRBJ2-7,TRBV27,CTSSLGRGSYEQYF,TGTACCAGCAGTTTGGGGAGGGGGTCCTACGAGCAGTACTTC
NA,few,TRBJ2-5,TRBV5-1,CASRAPPGETQYF,TGCGCCAGCAGAGCTCCGCCGGGGGAGACCCAGTACTTC
NA,few,TRBJ2-1,TRBV28,CASSLGSDSYNEQFF,TGTGCCAGCAGTTTGGGCAGCGACTCCTACAATGAGCAGTTCTTC
NA,NA,TRBJ1-2,TRBV20-1,CSARDSRHPFYGYTF,TGCAGTGCTAGAGATTCGAGACATCCCTTCTATGGCTACACCTTC
TRBD1,few,TRBJ1-2,TRBV28,CASSRTGTHGYTF,TGTGCCAGCAGTCGGACAGGGACCCATGGCTACACCTTC
NA,many,TRBJ2-1,TRBV29-1,CSVFGGDEQFF,TGCAGCGTCTTTGGGGGTGATGAGCAGTTCTTC
TRBD1,few,TRBJ2-7,TRBV11-2,CASSLDWDRASYEQYF,TGTGCCAGCAGCTTAGATTGGGACAGGGCTTCCTACGAGCAGTACTTC
NA,NA,TRBJ2-3,TRBV5-1,CASSLNPEHTSTDTQYF,TGCGCCAGCAGCTTAAATCCCGAGCATACTAGCACAGATACGCAGTATTTT
TRBD1,many,TRBJ2-1,TRBV12-3/TRBV12-4,CASSSDRARWEQFF,TGTGCCAGCAGTTCGGACAGGGCGAGATGGGAGCAGTTCTTC
NA,NA,TRBJ1-3,TRBV10-3,CAISENPFLQEPARGNTIYF,TGTGCCATCAGTGAAAATCCCTTTTTGCAGGAACCAGCGAGGGGAAACACCATATATTTT
NA,few,TRBJ2-2,TRBV7-9,CASSLALRTADTGELFF,TGTGCCAGCAGCTTAGCATTGAGGACAGCCGACACCGGGGAGCTGTTTTTT
TRBD1,few,TRBJ2-7,TRBV28,CASSLGDRAFYEQYF,TGTGCCAGCAGTTTAGGGGACAGGGCATTTTACGAGCAGTACTTC
NA,many,TRBJ2-1,TRBV2,CASSYTDSQSSYNEQFF,TGTGCCAGCAGTTACACGGACAGTCAGAGCTCCTACAATGAGCAGTTCTTC
NA,many,TRBJ2-4,TRBV7-9,CASSLGARNIQYF,TGTGCCAGCAGCTTAGGGGCTAGGAACATTCAGTACTTC
NA,NA,TRBJ2-7,TRBV4-3,CASSQGVEARHEQYF,TGCGCCAGCAGCCAAGGGGTAGAGGCGCGGCACGAGCAGTACTTC
NA,many,TRBJ2-7,TRBV29-1,CSPPSPAGVSAYEQYF,TGCAGCCCCCCTTCCCCCGCAGGGGTCTCCGCCTACGAGCAGTACTTC
TRBD2,NA,TRBJ2-1,TRBV7-9,CASSSTQRLAGGNEQFF,TGTGCCAGCAGCTCTACCCAAAGACTAGCGGGAGGGAATGAGCAGTTCTTC
NA,few,TRBJ1-2,TRBV27,CASSPSGQPQYGYTF,TGTGCCAGCAGTCCCTCAGGGCAGCCTCAGTATGGCTACACCTTC
TRBD1,NA,TRBJ2-7,TRBV7-9,CASSDYTDRALEQYF,TGTGCCAGCAGCGATTATACCGACAGGGCCCTCGAGCAGTACTTC
TRBD2,NA,TRBJ2-3,TRBV10-3,CAISDLTSGRRTDTQYF,TGTGCCATCAGTGATTTGACTAGCGGGAGACGCACAGATACGCAGTATTTT
TRBD1,few,TRBJ2-7,TRBV20-1,CSAPPTGQGIGEQYF,TGCAGTGCTCCCCCAACGGGACAGGGGATTGGCGAGCAGTACTTC
NA,NA,TRBJ2-5,TRBV25-1,CASSGPGTGIAWETQYF,TGTGCCAGCAGTGGCCCTGGGACGGGAATTGCGTGGGAGACCCAGTACTTC
TRBD2,NA,TRBJ2-2,TRBV28,CASSFGTLAGTGELFF,TGTGCCAGCAGTTTCGGAACACTAGCGGGAACCGGGGAGCTGTTTTTT
NA,few,TRBJ2-1,TRBV4-3,CASKSDYLSSYNEQFF,TGCGCCAGCAAATCGGACTACCTAAGCTCCTACAATGAGCAGTTCTTC
NA,NA,TRBJ2-7,TRBV30,CAYLVSGYEQYF,TGTGCCTACCTGGTCTCGGGCTACGAGCAGTACTTC
NA,NA,TRBJ2-2,TRBV29-1,CSVDTAELFF,TGCAGCGTTGACACCGCGGAGCTGTTTTTT
NA,NA,TRBJ2-1,TRBV27,CASSQRGGARDEQFF,TGTGCCAGCAGCCAAAGGGGGGGGGCGCGGGATGAGCAGTTCTTC
NA,NA,TRBJ2-3,TRBV7-8,CASSSRASSTDTQYF,TGTGCCAGCAGCTCTAGGGCCTCTAGCACAGATACGCAGTATTTT
TRBD1,few,TRBJ2-1,TRBV6-2/TRBV6-3,CASSSPRTGNIYNEQFF,TGTGCCAGCAGTTCGCCCCGGACAGGGAATATCTACAATGAGCAGTTCTTC
NA,many,TRBJ2-7,TRBV27,CASSHTDGPEQYF,TGTGCCAGCAGTCACACGGACGGACCGGAGCAGTACTTC
NA,NA,TRBJ2-5,TRBV27,CASSSDYPKQYPQETQYF,TGTGCCAGCAGTTCGGACTACCCCAAGCAGTATCCGCAAGAGACCCAGTACTTC
NA,few,TRBJ2-3,TRBV20-1,CSARLHGTDTQYF,TGCAGTGCTAGACTACATGGCACAGATACGCAGTATTTT
TRBD2,NA,TRBJ2-1,TRBV20-1,CSARDLFSGSNYNEQFF,TGCAGTGCTAGAGACCTCTTTAGCGGGAGTAATTACAATGAGCAGTTCTTC
TRBD2,many,TRBJ2-3,TRBV12-3/TRBV12-4,CASSHGLAGVDTDTQYF,TGTGCCAGCAGTCATGGACTAGCGGGAGTTGACACAGATACGCAGTATTTT
TRBD1,NA,TRBJ2-3,TRBV11-2,CASSPWDREGGTQYF,TGTGCCAGCAGCCCCTGGGACAGGGAGGGGGGTACGCAGTATTTT
TRBD1,NA,TRBJ2-1,TRBV12-3/TRBV12-4,CASSDTGGEQFF,TGTGCCAGCAGTGATACAGGGGGAGAGCAGTTCTTC
NA,few,TRBJ2-1,TRBV15,CATRAGQNNLYEQFF,TGTGCCACCAGGGCCGGACAGAATAATCTATATGAGCAGTTCTTC